A single sample is the source of the 21 T cell receptor beta chains below, sequenced in a study of identical twins listed by TCRdb under 2016. The library came from 5' RACE. Sequencing instrument: Illumina HiSeq 2000. TCRdb's own reprocessing of the public reads used fastp at Q25 and MiXCR and kept productive beta chains. CDR3 protein sequences are deduplicated, and each keeps its most common genes and DNA. Counted in this sample were about 190,000 distinct CDR3 sequences; around 15% of them appeared once. 40% of the sample is held by the ten biggest clonotypes. These sequences were also reported in another study, on T cells expressing NK-cell markers.

The sequenced material came from CD8+ T cells sorted from blood. These receptors all come from a woman aged 18 to 35 in good health.

This clonotype was seen a few times. The genes are TRBV12-3 or TRBV12-4 and TRBJ2-7; 9 nucleotides match TRBD1. Losses at the gene ends were 5 bases for V and 5 bases for J; bases not matched to a gene: 10. The CDR3 spans 15 residues. The CDR3 DNA is TGTGCCAGCAGTCCCCTTGGACAGGGGCTTCACGAGCAGTACTTC. This gives the protein CASSPLGQGLHEQYF.

The chain carries TRBV18 and TRBJ2-6, with 8 bases aligning to TRBD1. Germline V gives CDR1 KGHSH, CDR2 LQKENI. V dropped 4 bases and J dropped 2; count of bases not matched to a gene: 4. This CDR3 has 16 residues. The chain's CDR3 is CASSQETGAGANVLTF. CDR3 sequence (DNA): TGTGCCAGCTCACAAGAGACAGGGGCTGGGGCCAACGTCCTGACTTTC.

CDR3: CASSFRQGSDTQYF. The CDR3 bases are TGTGCCAGCAGTTTCAGGCAGGGGTCAGATACGCAGTATTTT. The chain is built from TRBV12-3 or TRBV12-4 and TRBJ2-3; D may be TRBD1 (6 bases). The V gene lost 3 bases and the J gene lost 4 bases, with 11 bases spanning the gap. The CDR3 has 14 residues.

The chain combines TRBV6-2 or TRBV6-3 with TRBJ2-1, with TRBD2 identical over 9 bases. The germline V gene has CDR1 MNHEY and CDR2 SVGEGT. The J segment lost 8 bases and the V segment lost 10 bases, leaving 15 bases of the junction unmatched. The CDR3 is 15 amino acids. The DNA of the CDR3 is TGTGCCACCAATCGCTTATTAGCGGGAGTCGATGAGCAGTTCTTC. It specifies CATNRLLAGVDEQFF.

This clonotype was picked up a small number of times. This rearrangement joins TRBV9 to TRBJ2-1; 7 nucleotides match TRBD2. The CDR3 covers 14 residues. The V gene's germline CDR1 is SGDLS and CDR2 YYNGEE. Unmatched junction bases numbered 6, after V lost 0 bases and J lost 9 bases. CDR3 sequence reads: CASSVDLGGTEQFF. CDR3 DNA sequence: TGTGCCAGCAGCGTAGATTTGGGAGGGACTGAGCAGTTCTTC.

This chain connects TRBV5-1 to TRBJ2-7; 7 bases agree with TRBD1. Germline CDR1 and CDR2: SGHRS and YFSETQ. The CDR3 extends over 16 amino acids. Trimming cost V 2 bases and J 4 bases; bases outside gene matches: 12. The CDR3 DNA follows: TGCGCCAGCAGCTTTCGAGGGGGCCTGGGTTTGTACGAGCAGTACTTC. It is translated as CASSFRGGLGLYEQYF.

The chain couples TRBV12-5 to TRBJ2-1; 12 nucleotides agree with TRBD2. V shed 5 bases and J 2 bases; nucleotides not matched to a gene: 7. The CDR3 is 17 residues long. Germline CDR1 is LGHNT and CDR2 is FRNRAP. The chain's CDR3 is CASGGHSSGGAYNEQFF. CDR3 in DNA: TGTGCTAGTGGTGGACATTCTAGCGGGGGGGCCTACAATGAGCAGTTCTTC.

CDR3 coding DNA: TGTGCCAGCAGTGACTCCGAAAACACAGATACGCAGTATTTT. This gives the protein CASSDSENTDTQYF. The chain is built from TRBV2 and TRBJ2-3; D remains unclear. This CDR3 spans 14 amino acids. Per the germline V gene, CDR1 is SNHLY and CDR2 is FYNNEI. Trimming stripped 3 bases from V and 2 bases from J, with 9 bases between.

The rearrangement links TRBV7-9 to TRBJ2-1; TRBD2 agrees at 10 bases. The V gene's germline CDR1 is SEHNR and CDR2 FQNEAQ (reference sequence). V gave up 2 bases and J gave up 8 bases; unmatched junction bases: 9. The CDR3 sequence is 16 residues long. CDR3 coding DNA: TGTGCCAGCAGCTTAAGGGCGACTAGCGGGTATGATGAGCAGTTCTTC. Encoded protein: CASSLRATSGYDEQFF.

This clonotype came up a few times. The chain is built from TRBV6-1 and TRBJ1-2; the D is unclear. CDR3 length: 13 amino acids. In germline, CDR1 is MNHNS, CDR2 SASEGT. V was shortened by 8 bases and J by 0 bases, with 10 bases between the two germline ends. The CDR3: CASFPDANYGYTF. In nucleotides, the CDR3 is TGTGCCAGCTTCCCCGATGCTAACTATGGCTACACCTTC.

The V gene is TRBV7-9, the J gene TRBJ2-5; no clear D gene. This CDR3 has 13 residues. Trimming removed 5 bases at V and 6 bases at J, with 13 bases between. Germline V gene sequence: CDR1 SEHNR, CDR2 FQNEAQ (reference sequence). The CDR3 DNA sequence: TGTGCCAGCAGCCCCCCCCCTCTTCAGACCCAGTACTTC. Translation: CASSPPPLQTQYF.

This clonotype was observed a handful of times. The CDR3 sequence: CASSFGAAEAFF. The CDR3, as DNA: TGTGCCAGCAGTTTCGGGGCAGCAGAAGCTTTCTTT. This chain links TRBV12-3 or TRBV12-4 with TRBJ1-1; a possible D gene is TRBD1 (5 bases). The V end lost 3 bases, the J end lost 8 bases, and 10 bases lay between the germline ends. This CDR3 has 12 residues.

This rearrangement joins TRBV7-8 to TRBJ2-2; tentative D call: TRBD2 (5 bases). The ends were cut back, 3 bases at V and 2 bases at J, with 10 bases in the middle. CDR1 SGHVS and CDR2 FQNEAQ come from the germline V gene. The CDR3 length is 15 residues. Here the CDR3 reads CASSFSGINTGELFF. CDR3 nucleotides: TGTGCCAGCAGCTTTTCGGGGATAAACACCGGGGAGCTGTTTTTT.

The genes are TRBV11-2 and TRBJ2-2; 7 bases are shared with TRBD2. This CDR3 spans 16 amino acids. The germline gives CDR1 SGHAT, CDR2 FQNNGV. Trimming removed 4 bases from V and 1 base from J; junction bases left unmatched: 6. The CDR3 loop is CASSSLLAENTGELFF. The CDR3 DNA is TGTGCCAGCAGCTCCCTCCTAGCGGAGAACACCGGGGAGCTGTTTTTT.

The sample holds a few counts of this clonotype. The V and J genes are TRBV19 and TRBJ2-1, with no clear D. The length of the CDR3 is 16 residues. From germline, CDR1 is LNHDA and CDR2 SQIVND (reference sequence). The V end was cut by 7 bases, the J end by 4 bases, with 20 bases between. The DNA for the CDR3 is TGTGCCAGTAATCGCCGGTTAACGGAAGATTACAATGAGCAGTTCTTC. Translating it yields CASNRRLTEDYNEQFF.

A few counts support this clonotype. CDR3 protein: CASGGVGGKAFF. DNA for the CDR3: TGTGCCAGCGGGGGGGTTGGTGGGAAAGCTTTCTTT. This chain uses TRBV11-2 with TRBJ1-1, with D perhaps matching TRBD1 (5 bases). Germline-derived CDR1 and CDR2 are SGHAT and FQNNGV. The CDR3 has 12 amino acids. The V gene lost 8 bases and the J gene lost 9 bases, with 16 bases spanning the gap.

The chain recombines TRBV2 with TRBJ2-7; D unclear. The CDR3 extends over 14 amino acids. Between the trimmed V and J ends, which lost 8 bases and 4 bases, there was a span of 18 bases. CDR1 and CDR2 from the germline V gene are SNHLY and FYNNEI. The CDR3 sequence is CASGKWTAGYEQYF. In nucleotides, the CDR3 is TGTGCCAGCGGTAAATGGACGGCCGGATACGAGCAGTACTTC.

A few counts support this clonotype. The chain uses TRBV7-9 and TRBJ2-7, with TRBD1 as a possible D gene (6 bases). Germline CDR1 SEHNR, CDR2 FQNEAQ (reference sequence). Trimming removed 6 bases from V and 2 bases from J, with 20 bases in between. There are 16 residues in the CDR3. This chain's CDR3 is CASRWGSRDKAYEQYF. DNA for the CDR3: TGTGCCAGCAGGTGGGGTTCTCGGGACAAAGCCTACGAGCAGTACTTC.

This chain joins TRBV12-3 or TRBV12-4 and TRBJ1-2; maybe TRBD1 (6 bases). CDR3 length: 17 residues. Deletions cut 6 bases from V and 2 bases from J, with 22 bases between. The CDR3 loop reads CASRMKTTGLENYGYTF. The DNA for the CDR3 is TGTGCCAGCAGGATGAAGACGACAGGTCTTGAGAACTATGGCTACACCTTC.

The gene calls are TRBV5-5 and TRBJ2-7; possibly TRBD1 for D (5 bases). The germline gives CDR1 SGHKS, CDR2 YYEKEE (reference sequence). There are 13 residues in the CDR3. Trimming removed 7 bases at V and 6 bases at J, with 17 bases between. CDR3 bases: TGTGCCAGCCAGGGCTACCTGAACCCCGAGCAGTACTTC. This translates into CASQGYLNPEQYF.

V and J are TRBV4-3 and TRBJ2-4; possibly TRBD1 for D (6 bases). Germline CDR1 reads LGHNA; CDR2 reads YSLEER. Trimming cost V 0 bases and J 6 bases, with 15 bases left between them. This CDR3 has 16 residues. The CDR3 coding sequence is TGCGCCAGCAGCCAAGATCAGGCAGGGGAAGGAAACATTCAGTACTTC. Protein: CASSQDQAGEGNIQYF.